These T cell receptor beta chains were read from a single sample in a study of cytomegalovirus exposure and HLA in healthy donors. Libraries were prepared by immunoSEQ multiplex PCR; TCRdb keeps only in-frame clonotypes and omits some of them. This table has 200,000 or so clones, more than 75% appearing once. The sequenced material came from PBMCs. These TCRs come from a woman aged 40 to 50 in good health and CMV-seronegative. Each CDR3 is given with its conserved first and last residue. A D gene is named only where the DNA matches it firmly. Clone size is shown for a subset of rows, as once, few, many or a class of expanded clone.

CASSEGLADYNEQFF	TGTGCCAGCAGCGAGGGACTAGCGGATTACAATGAGCAGTTCTTC	TRBJ2-1	TRBV5-4	TRBD2	.
CASSLGGGTYEQYF	TGTGCCAGCAGCTTGGGAGGCGGGACCTACGAGCAGTACTTC	TRBJ2-7	TRBV5-4	.	.
CASSLDWMNTEAFF	TGCGCCAGCAGCTTAGACTGGATGAACACTGAAGCTTTCTTT	TRBJ1-1	TRBV5-1	.	few
CASSLPTSGSYNEQFF	TGCGCCAGCAGCTTGCCAACTAGCGGTTCCTACAATGAGCAGTTCTTC	TRBJ2-1	TRBV5-1	TRBD2	.
CASSPWGDRDNQPQHF	TGTGCCAGCAGTCCTTGGGGGGACAGGGATAATCAGCCCCAGCATTTT	TRBJ1-5	TRBV28	TRBD1	.
CASRHLASGRTYEQYF	TGTGCCAGCAGGCATCTAGCTAGCGGACGAACCTACGAGCAGTACTTC	TRBJ2-7	TRBV28	TRBD2	few
CAWSQGAAGNQPQHF	TGTGCCTGGAGTCAGGGGGCCGCGGGCAATCAGCCCCAGCATTTT	TRBJ1-5	TRBV30	TRBD1	.
CASSETGDYGYTF	TGTGCCAGCAGTGAGACAGGCGACTATGGCTACACCTTC	TRBJ1-2	TRBV6-1	.	.
CASSFGTGITEAFF	TGTGCCAGCAGTTTCGGGACAGGGATCACTGAAGCTTTCTTT	TRBJ1-1	TRBV27	TRBD1	once
CASSQDIAAYNEQFF	TGCGCCAGCAGCCAAGATATCGCAGCCTACAATGAGCAGTTCTTC	TRBJ2-1	TRBV4-1	.	.
CASSPKETGYTF	TGTGCCAGCAGCCCCAAGGAGACTGGCTACACCTTC	TRBJ1-2	TRBV6-6	.	.
CASSLIQGMAHEQFF	TGTGCCAGCAGTTTGATCCAGGGTATGGCGCATGAGCAGTTCTTC	TRBJ2-1	TRBV28	.	.
CASSLRAGGPRSTGELFF	TGTGCCAGCAGCTTAAGAGCGGGAGGGCCCCGAAGCACCGGGGAGCTGTTTTTT	TRBJ2-2	TRBV7-3	TRBD2	once
CASSLGDWEAFF	TGTGCCAGCAGCTTGGGGGACTGGGAAGCTTTCTTT	TRBJ1-1	TRBV5-4	.	.
CASTRSAGGAYNEQFF	TGTGCCAGTACCCGTTCGGCGGGAGGCGCGTACAATGAGCAGTTCTTC	TRBJ2-1	TRBV19	TRBD2	.
CASSLEGFQETQYF	TGTGCCAGCAGCTTAGAGGGCTTTCAAGAGACCCAGTACTTC	TRBJ2-5	TRBV11-2	.	.
CASRMTGYGETQYF	TGTGCCAGCAGAATGACAGGGTACGGAGAGACCCAGTACTTC	TRBJ2-5	TRBV27	TRBD1	.
CASSLGPGGTYEQYF	TGTGCCAGCAGCTTGGGCCCAGGGGGTACGTACGAGCAGTACTTC	TRBJ2-7	TRBV5-6	TRBD1	.
CASSTTGNPFEKLFF	TGTGCCAGCAGCACTACAGGGAATCCGTTTGAAAAACTGTTTTTT	TRBJ1-4	TRBV6-6	.	.
CASSAGGLHYEQYF	TGTGCCAGTAGTGCGGGGGGACTTCACTACGAGCAGTACTTC	TRBJ2-7	TRBV19	TRBD2	.
CASINPQGQNTGELFF	TGTGCCAGCATCAACCCCCAGGGGCAGAACACCGGGGAGCTGTTTTTT	TRBJ2-2	TRBV28	.	.
CASGGLGGLSLAKNIQYF	TGTGCCAGCGGGGGGTTGGGGGGGCTTTCCCTAGCCAAAAACATTCAGTACTTC	TRBJ2-4	TRBV7-2	.	.
CSSSPNTNSGTRYNEQFF	TGTTCCAGCAGCCCCAACACAAATAGCGGGACCCGCTACAATGAGCAGTTCTTC	TRBJ2-1	TRBV7-9	TRBD2	.
CASSPLGRRDETQYF	TGTGCCAGCAGCCCGCTAGGGAGGCGCGACGAGACCCAGTACTTC	TRBJ2-5	TRBV14	.	.
CASSDSPGHVVGELFF	TGTGCCAGCAGTGATTCCCCGGGACATGTGGTCGGGGAGCTGTTTTTT	TRBJ2-2	TRBV25-1	.	.
CASSDSVGSDEQFF	TGTGCCAGCAGTGACAGTGTGGGTAGCGATGAGCAGTTCTTC	TRBJ2-1	TRBV6-4	.	once
CASSVEAGSPLHF	TGTGCCAGCAGCGTAGAGGCGGGTTCACCCCTCCACTTT	TRBJ1-6	TRBV9	.	.
CAWGQGPTGELFF	TGTGCCTGGGGACAGGGCCCCACCGGGGAGCTGTTTTTT	TRBJ2-2	TRBV30	TRBD1	.
CASSSGISGGSYEQYF	TGTGCCAGCAGCTCTGGGATCAGCGGGGGCTCCTACGAGCAGTACTTC	TRBJ2-7	TRBV7-2	TRBD2	few
CASSVGGLEGHTQYF	TGTGCCAGCAGCGTAGGAGGGCTAGAAGGGCATACGCAGTATTTT	TRBJ2-3	TRBV9	.	.
CASSESSGKGAKNIQYF	TGTGCCAGCAGTGAGTCTAGCGGTAAGGGGGCCAAAAACATTCAGTACTTC	TRBJ2-4	TRBV2	TRBD2	.
CASGTSGRGGEQYF	TGCGCCAGCGGTACTAGCGGACGAGGGGGCGAGCAGTACTTC	TRBJ2-7	TRBV10-1	TRBD2	.
CASSSTGGISYGYTF	TGCGCCAGCAGCTCTACGGGGGGAATAAGCTATGGCTACACCTTC	TRBJ1-2	TRBV5-1	.	.
CASSLLAGGLDEQFF	TGTGCCAGCAGCCTCTTAGCGGGAGGGCTCGATGAGCAGTTCTTC	TRBJ2-1	TRBV7-3	TRBD2	.
CASTRSGQGYNEQFF	TGTGCCAGCACAAGGTCGGGACAGGGGTACAATGAGCAGTTCTTC	TRBJ2-1	TRBV6-1	TRBD1	.
CASSQEWANQPQHF	TGCGCCAGCAGCCAAGAGTGGGCGAATCAGCCCCAGCATTTT	TRBJ1-5	TRBV4-1	.	once
CASRNYEDSTYEQYF	TGTGCCAGCAGAAATTACGAGGACAGTACCTACGAGCAGTACTTC	TRBJ2-7	TRBV27	.	.
CASSRGGWSSGNTIYF	TGTGCCAGTTCTCGGGGGGGCTGGTCCTCTGGAAACACCATATATTTT	TRBJ1-3	TRBV19	.	.
CASSRGQVSHEQYF	TGCGCCAGCAGCAGGGGACAGGTCTCCCACGAGCAGTACTTC	TRBJ2-7	TRBV5-1	TRBD1	.
CASNQLGTGQDRYEQYF	TGTGCCAGCAACCAGCTTGGCACGGGACAGGACCGTTACGAGCAGTACTTC	TRBJ2-7	TRBV2	TRBD1	.
CASSTRVPPYEQYF	TGTGCCAGCAGCACCCGGGTCCCCCCCTACGAGCAGTACTTC	TRBJ2-7	TRBV7-2	.	once
CASSQEDRTSGELFF	TGCGCCAGCAGCCAAGAGGACAGGACGTCCGGGGAGCTGTTTTTT	TRBJ2-2	TRBV4-1	TRBD1	.
CASSLRDYPQETQYF	TGTGCCAGCTCACTCCGGGACTACCCCCAAGAGACCCAGTACTTC	TRBJ2-5	TRBV18	TRBD2	once
CASSHTIAGTGNNEQFF	TGCGCCAGCAGCCACACCATAGCGGGAACTGGGAACAATGAGCAGTTCTTC	TRBJ2-1	TRBV4-1	TRBD2	once
CASSLGGTLNEQYF	TGCGCCAGCAGCCTTGGGGGGACCCTTAACGAGCAGTACTTC	TRBJ2-7	TRBV5-1	.	.
CAWNGGLVTNEKLFF	TGTGCCTGGAACGGGGGGCTTGTAACTAATGAAAAACTGTTTTTT	TRBJ1-4	TRBV30	.	.
CASSYSGTSYEQYF	TGCGCCAGCAGTTATAGCGGGACTTCCTACGAGCAGTACTTC	TRBJ2-7	TRBV5-1	TRBD2	.
CASSQEKRTDTQYF	TGTGCCAGCAGCCAGGAAAAGAGGACAGATACGCAGTATTTT	TRBJ2-3	TRBV4-2	.	.
CASSLTTSGANVLTF	TGCGCCAGCAGCTTGACGACATCTGGGGCCAACGTCCTGACTTTC	TRBJ2-6	TRBV5-1	.	.
CASSLSAGIRNTEAFF	TGTGCCAGCAGTTTATCCGCAGGGATCCGAAACACTGAAGCTTTCTTT	TRBJ1-1	TRBV27	.	once
CASSVRGPETQYF	TGTGCCAGCTCTGTCAGGGGGCCGGAGACCCAGTACTTC	TRBJ2-5	TRBV7-9	TRBD1	.
CASGLGGTGANVLTF	TGTGCCAGTGGGTTGGGCGGGACTGGGGCCAACGTCCTGACTTTC	TRBJ2-6	TRBV19	.	.
CASSLGLGTGGTEAFF	TGTGCCAGCAGCTTGGGTTTAGGGACAGGGGGCACTGAAGCTTTCTTT	TRBJ1-1	TRBV5-8	TRBD1	.
CASSSLLLPADTQYF	TGCGCCAGCAGCTCTCTCCTTCTCCCTGCAGATACGCAGTATTTT	TRBJ2-3	TRBV5-1	.	.
CASTTGGLAGAQDTQYF	TGTGCCAGCACCACAGGGGGACTAGCGGGAGCTCAAGATACGCAGTATTTT	TRBJ2-3	TRBV28	TRBD2	.